The 28 T cell receptor beta chains below all came from one sample that was sequenced in a study of cytomegalovirus exposure and HLA in healthy donors. The study ran its PCR with 60 Vbeta and 13 Jbeta primers. Some clones are missing from TCRdb's copy, which holds only in-frame ones; the method was immunoSEQ multiplex PCR. The sample yields 150,000 or so clones, around 80% seen once. The sequenced material came from PBMCs. These receptors came from a young man in good health and CMV-seropositive.

This chain links TRBV5-1 with TRBJ2-5; 7 bases line up with TRBD2. The DNA end lines up better with TRBJ2-7; the J call may be wrong. Germline loops: CDR1 SGHRS, CDR2 YFSETQ. CDR3 length equals 15 residues. CDR3 in amino acids: CASSFTSESPYEQYF. CDR3 nucleotides: TGCGCCAGCAGCTTCACTAGCGAGTCACCCTACGAGCAGTACTTC.

The J gene is TRBJ1-5, the V gene TRBV28; 7 bases match TRBD1. The germline V gene encodes CDR1 MDHEN and CDR2 SYDVKM. With V trimmed by 3 bases and J by 7 bases, 12 bases remained unmatched. CDR3 length: 16 amino acids. CDR3 loop: CASSFKGLRGSQPQHF. CDR3 sequence (DNA): TGTGCCAGCAGTTTCAAAGGCCTCAGGGGGAGCCAGCCCCAGCATTTT.

This chain joins TRBV2 and TRBJ2-6, with a possible D match to TRBD1 (6 bases). From germline, CDR1 is SNHLY and CDR2 FYNNEI. This CDR3 has 18 amino acids. The V and J ends lost 4 bases and 0 bases respectively, with 16 bases between them. DNA of the CDR3: TGTGCCAGCAGTGTAACAGGGTATCCGAACTCTGGGGCCAACGTCCTGACTTTC. This codes for CASSVTGYPNSGANVLTF.

The chain links TRBV2 to TRBJ2-5, with 10 bases lining up with TRBD2. Looked up from germline, CDR1 is SNHLY and CDR2 is FYNNEI. This CDR3 is 13 amino acids long. Trimming took 8 bases from V and 7 from J; bases not matched to a gene: 7. The CDR3 bases are TGTGCCAGCGTAGCGGGGGGCCCGGGGACCCAGTACTTC. It translates to CASVAGGPGTQYF.

This clone is judged medium-sized (0.01 to 0.1%). This sequence joins TRBV28 and TRBJ1-2; possibly TRBD1 for D (6 bases). The CDR3 has 17 residues. Trimming shortened V by 4 bases and J by 3 bases, and 21 bases separated the two germline ends. In germline, CDR1 is MDHEN, CDR2 SYDVKM. CDR3 amino acids: CASSSTYRARSHYGYTF. The CDR3 DNA is TGTGCCAGCAGTTCGACGTACAGGGCCCGATCCCACTATGGCTACACCTTC.

The chain couples TRBV15 to TRBJ1-2; 7 nucleotides line up with TRBD1. V gave up 0 bases and J gave up 6 bases; unmatched junction bases: 7. Germline V gene data show CDR1 as LNHNV and CDR2 as YYDKDF (reference sequence). The CDR3 length is 15 residues. The CDR3 region has the DNA TGTGCCACCAGCAGAGATTTTGAGGGGACAGATGGCTACACCTTC. Translation: CATSRDFEGTDGYTF.

The rearrangement joins TRBV28 to TRBJ2-7, with D tentatively TRBD1 (5 bases). Trimming cost V 1 base and J 6 bases, with 13 bases left between them. Germline loops: CDR1 MDHEN, CDR2 SYDVKM. This CDR3 has 14 amino acids. The CDR3 reads CASSLFQGLGEQYF. The CDR3 coding sequence is TGTGCCAGCAGTTTATTTCAGGGATTGGGCGAGCAGTACTTC.

The chain has TRBV19 and TRBJ2-7; 10 nucleotides line up with TRBD1. The CDR3 contains 14 residues. CDR1 is LNHDA and CDR2 is SQIVND in the germline V gene (reference sequence). The trim removed 6 bases at V and 2 bases at J, leaving 4 bases unmatched. The CDR3 is CASRGQGNTYEQYF. Written as DNA, the CDR3 is TGTGCCAGTAGGGGACAGGGGAACACCTACGAGCAGTACTTC. The variable domain in full, with the rest retrieved from reference TRBV19 and TRBJ2-7, is DGGITQSPKYLFRKEGQNVTLSCEQNLNHDAMYWYRQDPGQGLRLIYYSQIVNDFQKGDIAEGYSVSREKKESFPLTVTSAQKNPTAFYLCASRGQGNTYEQYFGPGTRLTVT.

The V and J genes are TRBV12-5 and TRBJ2-7, with a weak D call TRBD1 (6 bases). The J call could be wrong; TRBJ2-1 is a better fit for the DNA end. The CDR3 is 14 amino acids. The germline CDR1 and CDR2 sequences are LGHNT and FRNRAP. The CDR3 DNA follows: TGTGCTAGTGGTTCGGACAGTTCCTACAATGAGCAGTTCTTC. Translated, it gives CASGSDSSYNEQFF.

A few counts support this clone. The chain links TRBV6-4 to TRBJ2-2, with 7 bases lining up with TRBD2. This CDR3 comprises 14 residues. The germline V gene has CDR1 MRHNA and CDR2 SNTAGT. The junction had 5 bases not matched to a gene; V was cut back by 5 bases and J by 5 bases. In DNA, the CDR3 is TGTGCCAGCAGTTTCAGCGGGGAGACCGGGGAGCTGTTTTTT. Its translation: CASSFSGETGELFF.

This rearrangement joins TRBV5-4 to TRBJ2-7, with 11 bases that match TRBD2. The J segment lost 3 bases and the V segment lost 4 bases, leaving 9 bases of the junction unmatched. The CDR3 spans 16 residues. CDR1 and CDR2 from the germline V gene are SGHNT and YYREEE (reference sequence). The CDR3 loop reads CASSRSTSGAYYEQYF. DNA of the CDR3: TGTGCCAGCAGCCGATCGACTAGCGGGGCATACTACGAGCAGTACTTC.

Only a few counts were recorded for this clone. The rearrangement uses TRBV6-5 and TRBJ2-7, with D maybe TRBD1 (5 bases). Germline V gene data show CDR1 as MNHEY and CDR2 as SVGAGI. V was cut by 6 bases and J by 7 bases, with 19 bases left in between. CDR3 length: 14 amino acids. In DNA, the CDR3 is TGTGCCAGCAGCGATGGGGCTACCTACGTAGAGCAGTACTTC. Its translation is CASSDGATYVEQYF.

CDR3 DNA: TGCGCCAGCAGCTACCGGGACAGCCGTAATGAAAAACTGTTTTTT. Translated: CASSYRDSRNEKLFF. This rearrangement joins TRBV5-1 to TRBJ1-4, with 7 bases lining up with TRBD1. CDR1 and CDR2 from the germline V gene are SGHRS and YFSETQ. The ends lost 3 bases at V and 4 bases at J; junction bases unmatched: 6. The CDR3 is made up of 15 amino acids.

The chain recombines TRBV2 with TRBJ1-5; the D is unclear. The CDR3 totals 14 residues. Deletions cut 7 bases from V and 7 bases from J, with 17 bases between. Germline CDR1 and CDR2: SNHLY and FYNNEI. This chain's CDR3 is CASKETPVYQPQHF. CDR3 DNA sequence: TGTGCCAGCAAGGAGACTCCAGTATACCAGCCCCAGCATTTT.

The rearrangement uses TRBV4-1 and TRBJ2-3; D is possibly TRBD1 (6 bases). The V gene lost 3 bases and the J gene lost 5 bases, with 15 bases spanning the gap. This CDR3 has 15 residues. Looked up from germline, CDR1 is MGHRA and CDR2 is YSYEKL. The CDR3 region has the DNA TGCGCCAGCAGCCAGACAGGACCCCGAGGAGATACGCAGTATTTT. It yields the protein CASSQTGPRGDTQYF.

The chain employs TRBV7-2 and TRBJ2-1; 8 bases are a match to TRBD2. V shed 0 bases, J shed 4 bases, and the junction held 5 bases outside the gene matches. CDR1 is SGHTA and CDR2 is FQGNSA in the germline V gene. The CDR3 length is 16 residues. The CDR3 region is CASSLAPSGGYNEQFF. As DNA, the CDR3 is TGTGCCAGCAGCTTAGCTCCCAGCGGGGGATACAATGAGCAGTTCTTC.

Comments on this clone: This sample also contains other DNA sequences that code for the same CDR3. CDR3 DNA: TGTGCTAGTGGCGATAGACAGGGTGAAGCTTTCTTT. This gives the protein CASGDRQGEAFF. The J gene is TRBJ1-1, the V gene TRBV12-5; 7 bases match TRBD1. Unmatched junction bases numbered 5, after V lost 6 bases and J lost 7 bases. Germline V gene lookup returns CDR1 LGHNT and CDR2 FRNRAP. The CDR3 consists of 12 residues.

The rearrangement links TRBV27 to TRBJ2-1; 12 bases are shared with TRBD2. With V trimmed by 6 bases and J by 8 bases, 14 bases remained unmatched. The CDR3 has 17 amino acids. Germline V gene data show CDR1 as MNHEY and CDR2 as SMNVEV (reference sequence). The CDR3 DNA sequence: TGTGCCAGCAGACCAGCTAGCGGGAGGGCCCCTATTGATGAGCAGTTCTTC. Translated, it gives CASRPASGRAPIDEQFF.

This sequence joins TRBV6-4 and TRBJ2-3; D may be TRBD2 (6 bases). V was trimmed by 2 bases and J by 5 bases, leaving 14 bases between them. From germline, CDR1 is MRHNA and CDR2 SNTAGT. There are 15 residues in the CDR3. The CDR3 nucleotides read TGTGCCAGCAGTGACGGGAATAGCGGTGGAGATACGCAGTATTTT. Amino acid sequence: CASSDGNSGGDTQYF.

V usage is TRBV7-2 and J usage is TRBJ2-7, with 7 nucleotides matching TRBD1. CDR1 is SGHTA and CDR2 is FQGNSA in the germline V gene. The CDR3 covers 15 residues. Germline trimming cut 2 bases from V and 0 bases from J; bases unmatched to any gene: 4. The CDR3 protein is CASSLRTGSSYEQYF. CDR3 DNA sequence: TGTGCCAGCAGCTTACGGACAGGCTCCTCCTACGAGCAGTACTTC.

This clone was picked up a small number of times. V is TRBV7-9 and J is TRBJ1-1, with D possibly being TRBD1 (5 bases). There are 12 residues in the CDR3. V shed 3 bases and J shed 7 bases, with 9 bases lying between them. Germline lookup yields CDR1 SEHNR and CDR2 FQNEAQ (reference sequence). This CDR3 is CASSLGEGEAFF. For the CDR3, the DNA is TGTGCCAGCAGCTTGGGGGAGGGTGAAGCTTTCTTT.

The chain links TRBV4-1 to TRBJ1-4; 9 positions match TRBD1. Germline loops: CDR1 MGHRA, CDR2 YSYEKL. The junction had 5 bases not matched to a gene; V was cut back by 1 base and J by 8 bases. The CDR3 sequence is 15 residues long. As DNA, the CDR3 is TGCGCCAGCAGCCAAGTCCGGACAGGGGTCGAAAAACTGTTTTTT. This gives the protein CASSQVRTGVEKLFF.

The gene calls are TRBV28 and TRBJ2-5; tentative D call: TRBD1 (5 bases). TRBJ2-7 matches the DNA end more closely, so the J call is doubtful. The germline gives CDR1 MDHEN, CDR2 SYDVKM. This CDR3 has 13 amino acids. CDR3 residues: CASSGDRSYEQYF. As DNA, the CDR3 is TGTGCCAGCAGCGGAGACAGATCCTACGAGCAGTACTTC.

The chain links TRBV19 to TRBJ2-2, with 7 bases lining up with TRBD1. The CDR3 sequence is 16 residues long. J gave up 5 bases and V 7 bases, and 13 bases lay outside the gene matches. Germline CDR1 and CDR2: LNHDA and SQIVND (reference sequence). The CDR3 here is CASNESTGNLTGELFF. The CDR3 DNA is TGTGCCAGTAACGAATCGACAGGGAACTTAACCGGGGAGCTGTTTTTT.

J is TRBJ1-2 and V is TRBV2; TRBD1 matches 10 bases. The germline gives CDR1 SNHLY, CDR2 FYNNEI. This CDR3 has 14 residues. V lost 8 bases and J lost 7; bases outside the gene matches: 10. This CDR3 is CASVRDRGLAGYTF. The CDR3, as DNA: TGTGCCAGCGTAAGGGACAGGGGATTAGCTGGCTACACCTTC.

V usage is TRBV21-1 and J usage is TRBJ2-5; TRBD2 was called by the table and not checked on the DNA. TRBV21-1 is a recognized pseudogene. The CDR3 has 13 residues. This CDR3 reads CASSKGATETQYF. The CDR3 nucleotides are TGTGCCAGCAGCAAAGGCGCAACGGAGACCCAGTACTTC.

The chain joins TRBV4-2 to TRBJ1-6, with TRBD1 matching 10 bases. J was trimmed by 9 bases and V by 4 bases; bases with no gene match: 3. The CDR3 has 14 amino acids. Germline CDR1 LGHNA, CDR2 YNFKEQ. The CDR3 loop reads CASSLGQGGSPLHF. DNA of the CDR3: TGTGCCAGCAGCCTCGGACAGGGGGGTTCACCCCTCCACTTT.

J is TRBJ2-7 and V is TRBV5-1; TRBD1 matches at 7 bases. Germline CDR1 reads SGHRS; CDR2 reads YFSETQ. The CDR3 is 14 amino acids. V dropped 3 bases and J dropped 4; count of bases not matched to a gene: 7. The CDR3 reads CASSSATGRYEQYF. The DNA of the CDR3 is TGCGCCAGCAGCTCGGCGACAGGGAGATACGAGCAGTACTTC. The variable domain in full, completed from reference TRBV5-1 and TRBJ2-7, reads KAGVTQTPRYLIKTRGQQVTLSCSPISGHRSVSWYQQTPGQGLQFLFEYFSETQRNKGNFPGRFSGRQFSNSRSEMNVSTLELGDSALYLCASSSATGRYEQYFGPGTRLTVT.